Shown below are 18 T cell receptor beta chains from a single sample sequenced in a study of human T cells and chemical hapten exposure. Sample time point: patch test 1, 2 weeks after DPC sensitization. The sample's treatment: therapeutic diphenylcyclopropenone sensitization with weekly scalp DPC. Before extraction, the whole blood was not fractionated, and total RNA was taken from it. TCRdb analysed the RACE reads with MiXCR anew, one entry per CDR3 protein. There are tens of thousands of distinct CDR3 sequences in the sample; just under 6.5% occur only once, and roughly 9.2% lies in the top ten. Sample: whole blood, taken in connection with sensitization to the hapten diphenylcyclopropenone (DPC). The origin of the receptors is a woman under 40 with alopecia areata. Some clones in this sample may be carry-over from other donors' samples.

This clonotype has more than one count but fewer than ten. This chain joins TRBV7-2 and TRBJ2-7; possibly TRBD2 for D (7 bases). The CDR3 spans 14 residues. CDR1 is SGHTA and CDR2 is FQGNSA in the germline V gene. V dropped 1 base and J dropped 6 bases, with 13 bases sitting between them. CDR3 region: CASSLVGGQGEQYF. In DNA form, the CDR3 reads TGTGCCAGCAGCTTAGTGGGGGGGCAGGGCGAGCAGTACTTC.

The table lists this clonotype with a few counts. The CDR3 coding sequence is TGTGCCAGCAGCCGGGGACTCCCGGGGGGGGATGAGCAGTTCTTC. Translated, it gives CASSRGLPGGDEQFF. The V call is TRBV7-2, the J call TRBJ2-1; 8 positions agree with TRBD2. Trimming removed 5 bases from V and 8 bases from J; junction bases left unmatched: 11. This CDR3 has 15 residues. Germline loops: CDR1 SGHTA, CDR2 FQGNSA.

This chain links TRBV28 with TRBJ1-1; a possible D gene is TRBD1 (5 bases). Germline CDR1 MDHEN, CDR2 SYDVKM. Deletions cut 6 bases from V and 3 bases from J, with 17 bases between. CDR3 length: 15 residues. The DNA of the CDR3 is TGTGCCAGCAGGGCCAGGGCGGGGGTTGACACTGAAGCTTTCTTT. Protein: CASRARAGVDTEAFF.

This clonotype was counted many times. The J gene is TRBJ1-2, the V gene TRBV12-3 or TRBV12-4, with 10 bases aligning to TRBD1. The CDR3 has 14 residues. V dropped 3 bases and J dropped 7; count of bases not matched to a gene: 5. CDR3 in amino acids: CASSLGTGAGGYTF. The CDR3 coding sequence is TGTGCCAGCAGTTTGGGGACAGGGGCCGGTGGCTACACCTTC.

This sequence joins TRBV12-3 or TRBV12-4 and TRBJ2-3, with a weak D call TRBD1 (5 bases). This CDR3 region has 13 residues. V dropped 4 bases and J dropped 2 bases, with 7 bases sitting between them. Here the CDR3 DNA reads TGTGCCAGCAGTTCAGGGCTCACAGATACGCAGTATTTT. Encoded protein: CASSSGLTDTQYF.

V gene TRBV20-1 combines with J gene TRBJ1-2; D might be TRBD1 (6 bases). Trimming left V 7 bases short and J 7 bases short, with 16 bases between. Germline assignment: CDR1 DFQATT and CDR2 SNEGSKA (reference sequence). This CDR3 region has 12 residues. This CDR3 is CSVIQGIGGYTF. The CDR3, as DNA: TGCAGTGTGATACAGGGTATTGGTGGCTACACCTTC.

To note about this clonotype: An end of the junction differs from the germline gene, which may be a read error. The J gene is TRBJ1-6, the V gene TRBV27; D gene ambiguous. The germline CDR1 and CDR2 sequences are MNHEY and SMNVEV (reference sequence). The CDR3 has 14 amino acids. This CDR3 is CDSSPQVNNSPLHF. The CDR3 nucleotides are TGTGACAGCAGCCCCCAGGTTAATAATTCACCCCTCCACTTT.

This clonotype was seen at least ten times. In DNA, the CDR3 is TGTGCCAGCTCACCGGCAGGGGCGAACACCGGGGAGCTGTTTTTT. Translating it yields CASSPAGANTGELFF. The gene calls are TRBV18 and TRBJ2-2, with D possibly TRBD1 on 6 matching bases. CDR3 length: 15 amino acids. Germline CDR1 is KGHSH and CDR2 is LQKENI. V was cut by 3 bases and J by 0 bases, with 8 bases left in between.

There are many counts of this clonotype. The chain joins TRBV12-3 or TRBV12-4 to TRBJ1-5; D gene unclear. CDR3 length equals 13 residues. Trimming stripped 3 bases from V and 0 bases from J, with 3 bases between. CDR3 sequence reads: CASSLHSNQPQHF. The CDR3 nucleotides are TGTGCCAGCAGTTTGCATAGCAATCAGCCCCAGCATTTT.

The chain is built from TRBV28 and TRBJ1-1, with D possibly being TRBD1 (6 bases). Trimming shortened V by 3 bases and J by 6 bases, and 20 bases separated the two germline ends. Germline assignment: CDR1 MDHEN and CDR2 SYDVKM. This CDR3 region has 16 residues. The CDR3 sequence is CASSFNGEGDGSEAFF. Here the CDR3 DNA reads TGTGCCAGCAGTTTTAATGGGGAGGGGGACGGGTCTGAAGCTTTCTTT.

This clonotype turned up a few times. This sequence joins TRBV6-1 and TRBJ2-3; 14 bases are a match to TRBD2. The CDR3 totals 15 residues. V was pared by 5 bases and J by 4 bases, with 2 bases of the junction left unmatched. Germline CDR1 reads MNHNS; CDR2 reads SASEGT. The CDR3 sequence is CASSPTSGGADTQYF. The CDR3 DNA sequence: TGTGCCAGCAGTCCGACTAGCGGGGGGGCAGATACGCAGTATTTT.

This clonotype was observed many times. The V and J genes are TRBV5-1 and TRBJ2-2; D may be TRBD1 (6 bases). V dropped 0 bases and J dropped 2 bases, with 8 bases sitting between them. CDR1 and CDR2 (germline): SGHRS, YFSETQ. The CDR3 is 15 amino acids. This CDR3 is CASSLDRVNTGELFF. In DNA, the CDR3 is TGCGCCAGCAGCTTGGACAGGGTAAACACCGGGGAGCTGTTTTTT.

This clonotype has ten or more counts. This chain joins TRBV6-2 or TRBV6-3 and TRBJ1-2, with 8 nucleotides matching TRBD1. The CDR3 spans 13 residues. CDR1 is MNHEY and CDR2 is SVGEGT in the germline V gene. The V gene end was trimmed by 5 bases and the J gene end by 4 bases; junction bases not matched to a gene: 3. The DNA for the CDR3 is TGTGCCAGCAGTAAGGACAGGGCCTATGGCTACACCTTC. Translation gives CASSKDRAYGYTF.

There are many counts of this clonotype. This CDR3 reads CASSLNRPTNEKLFF. For the CDR3, the DNA is TGTGCCAGCAGTTTAAATAGGCCAACTAATGAAAAACTGTTTTTT. J is TRBJ1-4 and V is TRBV12-3 or TRBV12-4; D ambiguous. Trimming left V 2 bases short and J 0 bases short, with 7 bases between. The length of the CDR3 is 15 residues.

CDR3 sequence (DNA): TGTGCCAGCAGCTTATTCGGAGGGGCGACTAACTATGGCTACACCTTC. Its translation: CASSLFGGATNYGYTF. The gene calls are TRBV7-8 and TRBJ1-2, with D possibly TRBD1 on 5 matching bases. The CDR3 contains 16 residues. Trimming left V 2 bases short and J 0 bases short, with 13 bases between. The germline V gene encodes CDR1 SGHVS and CDR2 FQNEAQ.

The chain is built from TRBV6-5 and TRBJ1-6, with 8 bases identical to TRBD1. The ends lost 5 bases at V and 13 bases at J; junction bases unmatched: 7. The CDR3 sequence is 13 residues long. Per germline, CDR1 MNHEY and CDR2 SVGAGI. The CDR3 DNA reads as TGTGCCAGCAGTACCGGACAGGGAATGCCCCTCCACTTT. This gives the protein CASSTGQGMPLHF.

There are many counts of this clonotype. The J gene is TRBJ2-1, the V gene TRBV5-1; 7 bases align to TRBD2. Germline CDR1 SGHRS, CDR2 YFSETQ. V shed 8 bases, J shed 7 bases, and the junction held 12 bases outside the gene matches. The CDR3 is 14 residues long. CDR3 nucleotides: TGCGCCAGTTCCAGCGGGGCCGCGGGGAATGAGCAGTTCTTC. Protein sequence: CASSSGAAGNEQFF.

This clonotype was found many times. The chain has TRBV12-3 or TRBV12-4 and TRBJ1-1, with no clear D. The CDR3 length is 13 residues. V was shortened by 3 bases and J by 4 bases, with 9 bases between the two germline ends. The DNA for the CDR3 is TGTGCCAGCAGTTTTCAGGCAGGCACTGAAGCTTTCTTT. Its translation: CASSFQAGTEAFF.